The next 30 T cell receptor beta chains were all read from a single sample in a study of blood T cell repertoires in COVID-19. Clones were read by immunoSEQ multiplex PCR, and TCRdb kept only the in-frame ones, dropping some. The sample shows roughly 230,000 clones, around 83% of them seen only once. Specimen: peripheral blood. The origin of the receptors is a man in his forties with acute or convalescent COVID-19.

This clone was observed a handful of times. The chain's CDR3 is CASSLKGGDSPLHF. In DNA form, the CDR3 reads TGCGCCAGCAGCTTAAAAGGGGGAGACTCACCCCTCCACTTT. The chain has TRBV5-1 and TRBJ1-6, with D maybe TRBD1 (6 bases). Trimming cost V 2 bases and J 10 bases, with 13 bases left between them. Germline-derived CDR1 and CDR2 are SGHRS and YFSETQ. The CDR3 loop spans 14 amino acids.

V usage is TRBV4-1 and J usage is TRBJ1-5; TRBD1 might be the D (6 bases). CDR1 and CDR2 (germline): MGHRA, YSYEKL. The CDR3 is 14 residues long. The V and J ends lost 0 bases and 6 bases respectively, with 9 bases between them. The CDR3 sequence is CASSQEQGLQPQHF. CDR3 coding DNA: TGCGCCAGCAGCCAAGAGCAGGGGCTTCAGCCCCAGCATTTT.

This clone occurred once. The V gene is TRBV6-5, the J gene TRBJ1-2; no firm D call. CDR1 and CDR2 from the germline V gene are MNHEY and SVGAGI. Trimming removed 8 bases from V and 4 bases from J, with 14 bases in between. The CDR3 totals 13 residues. In nucleotides, the CDR3 is TGTGCCAGCCTAAGAGGGATCAGCTATGGCTACACCTTC. Translated: CASLRGISYGYTF.

The chain has TRBV6-5 and TRBJ1-1; D call uncertain. Per germline, CDR1 MNHEY and CDR2 SVGAGI. This CDR3 is built from 14 residues. With 0 bases removed from V and 0 bases from J, the gap between germline ends came to 5 bases. The CDR3 sequence is CASSYSRLNTEAFF. The CDR3 bases are TGTGCCAGCAGTTACTCCAGATTGAACACTGAAGCTTTCTTT.

The CDR3 coding sequence is TGCGCCAGCCGCCAACAGGGGAACACTGAAGCTTTCTTT. It codes for CASRQQGNTEAFF. The J gene is TRBJ1-1, the V gene TRBV5-1; maybe TRBD1 (6 bases). The CDR3 is 13 residues long. The V and J ends lost 7 bases and 1 base respectively, with 11 bases between them. Looked up from germline, CDR1 is SGHRS and CDR2 is YFSETQ.

This chain's CDR3 is CASSLSGGRNNSPLHF. For the CDR3, the DNA is TGTGCCAGCAGCTTGAGCGGGGGGCGTAATAATTCACCCCTCCACTTT. The gene calls are TRBV7-2 and TRBJ1-6; the D gene is possibly TRBD1 (6 bases). CDR1 is SGHTA, CDR2 FQGNSA, per germline. The CDR3 has 16 amino acids. The V gene lost 3 bases and the J gene lost 5 bases, with 14 bases spanning the gap.

The chain is built from TRBV21-1 and TRBJ1-2; the table's D call, TRBD1, was not checked against the DNA. TRBV21-1 is reported as a pseudogene. The CDR3 length is 16 residues. The CDR3 region has the DNA TGTGCCAGCAGGGAGGCTCGGACAGGGAGGAACTATGGCTACACCTTC. This codes for CASREARTGRNYGYTF.

The rearrangement uses TRBV6-5 and TRBJ1-6, with D perhaps TRBD1 (6 bases). The CDR3 contains 16 residues. CDR1 and CDR2 from the germline V gene are MNHEY and SVGAGI. Trimming took 1 base from V and 7 from J, leaving 14 bases between them. CDR3 residues: CASSYLNPGANSPLHF. Here the CDR3 DNA reads TGTGCCAGCAGTTACTTGAACCCAGGGGCCAATTCACCCCTCCACTTT.

The chain recombines TRBV7-2 with TRBJ2-1; D perhaps matches TRBD2 (7 bases). From germline, CDR1 is SGHTA and CDR2 FQGNSA. V lost 0 bases and J lost 8, with 14 bases in between. The CDR3 is 15 amino acids. CDR3 coding DNA: TGTGCCAGCAGCTTAGCGACCCCGGGGGGCCATGAGCAGTTCTTC. This sequence encodes CASSLATPGGHEQFF.

This chain uses TRBV7-2 with TRBJ1-2; D uncertain. CDR1 SGHTA and CDR2 FQGNSA come from the germline V gene. This CDR3 is built from 15 residues. Deletions cut 1 base from V and 4 bases from J, with 13 bases between. This chain's CDR3 is CASSLGRSLLYGYTF. DNA of the CDR3: TGTGCCAGCAGCTTAGGCAGGTCGCTGCTCTATGGCTACACCTTC.

J is TRBJ1-2 and V is TRBV3-1 (or the pseudogene TRBV3-2); D is uncertain. The V gene's germline CDR1 is LGHDT and CDR2 YNNKEL (reference sequence). V lost 4 bases, J lost 4 bases, and 13 bases lay in between. The CDR3 contains 14 residues. The CDR3 bases are TGTGCCAGCAGCCCAGACCAGTATGCCTATGGCTACACCTTC. Translation: CASSPDQYAYGYTF.

The rearrangement links TRBV14 to TRBJ2-7, with unresolved D. The CDR3 runs 13 residues. Germline V lookup: CDR1 SGHDN, CDR2 FVKESK. V gave up 4 bases and J gave up 2 bases, with 9 bases separating them. The CDR3 here is CASSLGLAYEQYF. In DNA, the CDR3 is TGTGCCAGCAGCCTGGGCCTTGCCTACGAGCAGTACTTC.

V gene TRBV7-2 combines with J gene TRBJ2-1; 8 bases line up with TRBD2. Germline V lookup: CDR1 SGHTA, CDR2 FQGNSA. The CDR3 has 15 amino acids. Trimming at V came to 1 base and at J to 4 bases, leaving 3 bases not matched to a gene. The CDR3 DNA sequence: TGTGCCAGCAGCTTAGAGCGGGGGCCATACAATGAGCAGTTCTTC. Encoded protein: CASSLERGPYNEQFF.

V usage is TRBV30 and J usage is TRBJ1-2; D call uncertain. Germline CDR1 is GTSNPN and CDR2 is SVGIG (reference sequence). Trimming stripped 1 base from V and 4 bases from J, with 13 bases between. This CDR3 comprises 14 residues. The CDR3 is CAWSEFGGLYGYTF. Here the CDR3 DNA reads TGTGCCTGGAGTGAATTCGGAGGACTCTATGGCTACACCTTC.

The CDR3 reads CSVIGGPRNTGELFF. The CDR3 DNA sequence: TGCAGCGTCATAGGGGGACCCAGGAACACCGGGGAGCTGTTTTTT. The genes are TRBV29-1 and TRBJ2-2; a possible D gene is TRBD1 (6 bases). The V end lost 6 bases, the J end lost 1 base, and 15 bases lay between the germline ends. The CDR3 extends over 15 amino acids. In germline, CDR1 is SQVTM, CDR2 ANQGSEA.

The rearrangement links TRBV27 to TRBJ1-4, with D maybe TRBD1 (6 bases). This CDR3 has 15 residues. V was shortened by 2 bases and J by 3 bases, with 10 bases between the two germline ends. Germline CDR1 is MNHEY and CDR2 is SMNVEV (reference sequence). The CDR3 coding sequence is TGTGCCAGCAGTTTACGGGGGGCGCCTAATGAAAAACTGTTTTTT. Its translation is CASSLRGAPNEKLFF. Full variable domain (rest looked up from reference TRBV27 and TRBJ1-4): EAQVTQNPRYLITVTGKKLTVTCSQNMNHEYMSWYRQDPGLGLRQIYYSMNVEVTDKGDVPEGYKVSRKEKRNFPLILESPSPNQTSLYFCASSLRGAPNEKLFFGSGTQLSVL.

V gene TRBV12-3 or TRBV12-4 combines with J gene TRBJ2-7; a weak D match, TRBD1 (5 bases). There are 13 residues in the CDR3. The germline V and J ends were trimmed by 7 bases and 2 bases, with 12 bases remaining between them. The CDR3 DNA reads TGTGCCAGCAAAAAGGGGCCGACCTACGAGCAGTACTTC. This translates into CASKKGPTYEQYF.

The gene calls are TRBV5-6 and TRBJ1-5, with D tentatively TRBD1 (6 bases). The germline V gene has CDR1 SGHDT and CDR2 YYEEEE. V lost 4 bases to trimming and J lost 0 bases, with 17 bases between them. This CDR3 has 17 residues. This CDR3 reads CASSTLRQGNSNQPQHF. The CDR3 DNA follows: TGTGCCAGCAGCACCTTAAGGCAGGGGAATAGCAATCAGCCCCAGCATTTT.

Comment on this clone: Different DNA sequences within this sample yield the same CDR3. The J gene is TRBJ2-2, the V gene TRBV27; TRBD1 is a possible D gene (6 bases). This CDR3 is built from 13 residues. Germline CDR1 MNHEY, CDR2 SMNVEV (reference sequence). Between the trimmed V and J ends, which lost 10 bases and 4 bases, there was a span of 13 bases. The DNA of the CDR3 is TGTGCCACCGGCTGGGGGCTCACCGGGGAGCTGTTTTTT. Translating it yields CATGWGLTGELFF.

This clone occurred once. The chain carries TRBV29-1 and TRBJ2-7, with 7 bases fitting TRBD1. The V gene's germline CDR1 is SQVTM and CDR2 ANQGSEA. V lost 6 bases and J lost 1; bases outside the gene matches: 6. The CDR3 has 13 amino acids. The CDR3 DNA reads TGCAGCGTCGTGACAGGGTTGTCCTACGAGCAGTACTTC. This sequence encodes CSVVTGLSYEQYF.

V is TRBV29-1 and J is TRBJ2-2, with 9 bases fitting TRBD1. The CDR3 consists of 15 residues. The V gene's germline CDR1 is SQVTM and CDR2 ANQGSEA. Germline trimming cut 6 bases from V and 4 bases from J; bases unmatched to any gene: 9. The CDR3 loop is CSVHIQGASTGELFF. Here the CDR3 DNA reads TGCAGCGTACATATACAGGGGGCGAGCACCGGGGAGCTGTTTTTT.

The chain combines TRBV9 with TRBJ2-2, with a weak D call TRBD2 (5 bases). In germline, CDR1 is SGDLS, CDR2 YYNGEE. This CDR3 is built from 14 residues. V was pared by 4 bases and J by 2 bases, with 9 bases between. The CDR3 spells CASSPGSNTGELFF. The CDR3 nucleotides are TGTGCCAGCAGCCCGGGGAGTAACACCGGGGAGCTGTTTTTT.

The V call is TRBV11-2, the J call TRBJ2-2; 7 nucleotides line up with TRBD1. Germline CDR1 and CDR2: SGHAT and FQNNGV. V lost 5 bases and J lost 5; bases outside the gene matches: 2. This CDR3 contains 13 residues. The CDR3 is CASSPQGTGELFF. CDR3 bases: TGTGCCAGCAGCCCACAGGGGACCGGGGAGCTGTTTTTT. Complete variable domain (other parts from reference TRBV11-2 and TRBJ2-2): EAGVAQSPRYKIIEKRQSVAFWCNPISGHATLYWYQQILGQGPKLLIQFQNNGVVDDSQLPKDRFSAERLKGVDSTLKIQPAKLEDSAVYLCASSPQGTGELFFGEGSRLTVL.

This clone came up once. This sequence joins TRBV19 and TRBJ1-1, with 8 bases that match TRBD1. The CDR3 is 13 amino acids. The J segment lost 6 bases and the V segment lost 2 bases, leaving 2 bases of the junction unmatched. Germline V gives CDR1 LNHDA, CDR2 SQIVND (reference sequence). The CDR3 loop is CASSIRTGSEAFF. CDR3 sequence (DNA): TGTGCCAGTAGTATAAGGACAGGGTCTGAAGCTTTCTTT. Complete variable domain (other parts from reference TRBV19 and TRBJ1-1): DGGITQSPKYLFRKEGQNVTLSCEQNLNHDAMYWYRQDPGQGLRLIYYSQIVNDFQKGDIAEGYSVSREKKESFPLTVTSAQKNPTAFYLCASSIRTGSEAFFGQGTRLTVV.

The sample holds one count of this clone. J is TRBJ1-2 and V is TRBV28; 7 bases agree with TRBD1. Trimming took 5 bases from V and 3 from J; bases not matched to a gene: 9. Germline CDR1 and CDR2: MDHEN and SYDVKM. There are 15 residues in the CDR3. The CDR3 DNA follows: TGTGCCAGCAGTACGACAGGGCGAGGGGACTATGGCTACACCTTC. It translates to CASSTTGRGDYGYTF.

The chain links TRBV18 to TRBJ2-5, with a possible D match to TRBD2 (7 bases). The CDR3 is 15 residues long. CDR1 is KGHSH and CDR2 is LQKENI in the germline V gene. The V gene lost 0 bases and the J gene lost 2 bases, with 10 bases spanning the gap. CDR3 sequence: CASSPPGGRQETQYF. The CDR3 DNA sequence: TGTGCCAGCTCACCACCCGGGGGGCGACAAGAGACCCAGTACTTC.

The chain combines TRBV19 with TRBJ1-4; D not certain. The germline gives CDR1 LNHDA, CDR2 SQIVND (reference sequence). The V end was cut by 11 bases, the J end by 6 bases, with 16 bases between. The CDR3 is 13 residues long. CDR3 DNA sequence: TGTGCCTCAAGCCAGGTGACATATGAAAAACTGTTTTTT. It specifies CASSQVTYEKLFF. The entire variable domain, with the rest obtained from reference TRBV19 and TRBJ1-4, is as follows: DGGITQSPKYLFRKEGQNVTLSCEQNLNHDAMYWYRQDPGQGLRLIYYSQIVNDFQKGDIAEGYSVSREKKESFPLTVTSAQKNPTAFYLCASSQVTYEKLFFGSGTQLSVL.

The V and J genes are TRBV10-3 and TRBJ2-5, with TRBD1 matching 9 bases. The CDR3 has 16 amino acids. Looked up from germline, CDR1 is ENHRY and CDR2 is SYGVKD. After removal of 3 bases from V and 3 bases from J, the junction contained 8 bases not matched to a gene. CDR3 sequence: CAISDPGRDREETQYF. The CDR3 nucleotides are TGTGCCATCAGTGACCCGGGCCGGGACAGGGAAGAGACCCAGTACTTC.

In this sample, this clone turned up once. CDR3 residues: CASSTTGTGNTIYF. CDR3 nucleotide sequence: TGTGCCAGCAGCACAACAGGGACTGGAAACACCATATATTTT. The chain carries TRBV9 and TRBJ1-3, with TRBD1 as a possible D gene (6 bases). Germline CDR1 is SGDLS and CDR2 is YYNGEE. V lost 4 bases and J 2 bases, leaving 10 bases between the germline ends. The CDR3 covers 14 residues.

The DNA for the CDR3 is TGTGCCTGGACGGGCGGGGGGCTGAGTGGGACCCAGTACTTC. Translating it yields CAWTGGGLSGTQYF. The chain links TRBV30 to TRBJ2-5, with 8 bases fitting TRBD2. This CDR3 comprises 14 residues. Germline V lookup: CDR1 GTSNPN, CDR2 SVGIG (reference sequence). With 4 bases clipped from V and 7 bases from J, the junction kept 11 bases outside the gene matches.